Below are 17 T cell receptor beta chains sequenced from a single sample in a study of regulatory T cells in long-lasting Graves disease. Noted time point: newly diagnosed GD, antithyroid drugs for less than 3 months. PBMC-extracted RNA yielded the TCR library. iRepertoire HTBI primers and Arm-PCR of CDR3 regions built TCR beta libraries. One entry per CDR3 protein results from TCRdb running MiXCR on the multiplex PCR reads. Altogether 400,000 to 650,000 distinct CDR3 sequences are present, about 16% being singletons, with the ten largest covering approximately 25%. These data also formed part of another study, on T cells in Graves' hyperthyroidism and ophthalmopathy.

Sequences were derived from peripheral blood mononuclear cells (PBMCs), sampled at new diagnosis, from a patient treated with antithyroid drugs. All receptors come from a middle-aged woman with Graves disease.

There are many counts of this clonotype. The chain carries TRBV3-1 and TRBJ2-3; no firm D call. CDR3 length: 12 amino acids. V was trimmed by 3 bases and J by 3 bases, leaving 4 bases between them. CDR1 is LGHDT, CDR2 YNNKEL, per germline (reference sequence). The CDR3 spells CASSHGTDTQYF. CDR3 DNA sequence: TGTGCCAGCAGCCACGGGACAGATACGCAGTATTTT.

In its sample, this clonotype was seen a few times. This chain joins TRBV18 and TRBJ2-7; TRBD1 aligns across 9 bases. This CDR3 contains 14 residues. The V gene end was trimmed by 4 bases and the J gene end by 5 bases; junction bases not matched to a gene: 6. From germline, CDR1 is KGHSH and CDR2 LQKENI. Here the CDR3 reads CASSRAGTGNEQYF. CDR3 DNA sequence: TGTGCCAGCTCACGCGCCGGGACAGGGAACGAGCAGTACTTC.

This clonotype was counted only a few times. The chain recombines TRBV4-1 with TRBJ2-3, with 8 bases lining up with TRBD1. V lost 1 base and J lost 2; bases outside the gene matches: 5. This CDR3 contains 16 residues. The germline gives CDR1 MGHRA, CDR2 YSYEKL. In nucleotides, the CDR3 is TGCGCCAGCAGCCAAGTGGGCCAGGGGGCCACAGATACGCAGTATTTT. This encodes CASSQVGQGATDTQYF.

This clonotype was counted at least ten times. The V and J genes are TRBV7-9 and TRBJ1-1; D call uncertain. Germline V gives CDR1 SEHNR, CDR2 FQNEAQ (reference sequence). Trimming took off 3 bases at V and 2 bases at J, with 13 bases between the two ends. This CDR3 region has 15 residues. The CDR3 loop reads CASSFGRHSNTEAFF. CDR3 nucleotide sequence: TGTGCCAGCAGCTTCGGCCGTCACAGCAACACTGAAGCTTTCTTT.

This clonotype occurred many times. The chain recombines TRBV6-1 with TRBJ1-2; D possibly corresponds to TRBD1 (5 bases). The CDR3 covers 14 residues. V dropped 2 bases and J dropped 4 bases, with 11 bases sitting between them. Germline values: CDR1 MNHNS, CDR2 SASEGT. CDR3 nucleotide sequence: TGTGCCAGCAGTGAACTAGACAGCCTCTATGGCTACACCTTC. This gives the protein CASSELDSLYGYTF.

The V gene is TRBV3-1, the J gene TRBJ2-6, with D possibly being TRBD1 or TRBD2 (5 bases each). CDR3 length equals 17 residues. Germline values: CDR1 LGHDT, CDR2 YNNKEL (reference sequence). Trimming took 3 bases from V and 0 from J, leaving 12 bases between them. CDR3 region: CASSQGWGSSGANVLTF. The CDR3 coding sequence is TGTGCCAGCAGCCAGGGTTGGGGGAGCTCTGGGGCCAACGTCCTGACTTTC. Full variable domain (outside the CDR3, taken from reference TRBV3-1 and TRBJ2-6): DTAVSQTPKYLVTQMGNDKSIKCEQNLGHDTMYWYKQDSKKFLKIMFSYNNKELIINETVPNRFSPKSPDKAHLNLHINSLELGDSAVYFCASSQGWGSSGANVLTFGAGSRLTVL.

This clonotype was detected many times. DNA of the CDR3: TGTGCCAGCAGCTTAGTCGGTGCTGGCTACACTGAAGCTTTCTTT. Amino acids: CASSLVGAGYTEAFF. This sequence joins TRBV13 and TRBJ1-1, with D hard to call. This CDR3 spans 15 amino acids. V lost 1 base and J lost 3, with 12 bases in between. CDR1 PRHDT and CDR2 FYEKMQ come from the germline V gene (reference sequence).

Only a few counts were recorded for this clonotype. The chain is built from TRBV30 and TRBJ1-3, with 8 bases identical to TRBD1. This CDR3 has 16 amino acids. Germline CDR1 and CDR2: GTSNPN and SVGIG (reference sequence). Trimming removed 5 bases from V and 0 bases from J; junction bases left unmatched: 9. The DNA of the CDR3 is TGTGCCTGGTCGGACAGGGCCTACTTCTCTGGAAACACCATATATTTT. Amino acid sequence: CAWSDRAYFSGNTIYF.

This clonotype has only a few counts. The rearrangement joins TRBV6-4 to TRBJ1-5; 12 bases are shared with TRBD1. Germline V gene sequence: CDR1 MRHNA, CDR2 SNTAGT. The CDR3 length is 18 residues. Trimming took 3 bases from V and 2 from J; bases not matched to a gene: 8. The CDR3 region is CASSEGQGARDRNQPQHF. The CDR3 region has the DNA TGTGCCAGCAGTGAGGGACAGGGGGCAAGAGATCGCAATCAGCCCCAGCATTTT.

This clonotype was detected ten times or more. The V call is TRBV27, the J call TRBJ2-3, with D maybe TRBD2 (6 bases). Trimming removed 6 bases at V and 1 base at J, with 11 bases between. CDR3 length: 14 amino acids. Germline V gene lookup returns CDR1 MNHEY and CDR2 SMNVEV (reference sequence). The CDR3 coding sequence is TGTGCCAGCAGGTTCTCGGGGGGCACAGATACGCAGTATTTT. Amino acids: CASRFSGGTDTQYF.

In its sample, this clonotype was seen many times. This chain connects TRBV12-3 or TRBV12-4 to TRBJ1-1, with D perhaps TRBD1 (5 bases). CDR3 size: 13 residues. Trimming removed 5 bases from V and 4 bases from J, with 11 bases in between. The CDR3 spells CASSRLGGTEAFF. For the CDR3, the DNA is TGTGCCAGCAGTCGTCTTGGGGGCACTGAAGCTTTCTTT.

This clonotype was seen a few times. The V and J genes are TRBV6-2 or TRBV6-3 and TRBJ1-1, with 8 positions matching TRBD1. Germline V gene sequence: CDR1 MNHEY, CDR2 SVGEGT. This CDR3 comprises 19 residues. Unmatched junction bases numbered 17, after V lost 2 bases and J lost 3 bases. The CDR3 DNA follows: TGTGCCAGCAGTTACCCTGGACAGGGAGGTTTTCTTAGGGACACTGAAGCTTTCTTT. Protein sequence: CASSYPGQGGFLRDTEAFF.

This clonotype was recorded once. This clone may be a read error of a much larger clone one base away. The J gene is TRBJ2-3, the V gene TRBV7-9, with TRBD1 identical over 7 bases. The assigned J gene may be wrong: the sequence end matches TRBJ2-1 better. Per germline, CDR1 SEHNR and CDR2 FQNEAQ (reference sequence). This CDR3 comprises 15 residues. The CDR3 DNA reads TGTGCCAGCAGCGGCGGACAGGAGTTCTCGTACGAGCAGTTCTTC. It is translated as CASSGGQEFSYEQFF.

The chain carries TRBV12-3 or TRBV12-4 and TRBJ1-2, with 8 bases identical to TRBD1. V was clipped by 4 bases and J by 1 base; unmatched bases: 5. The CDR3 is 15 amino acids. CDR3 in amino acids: CASSSDRDHNYGYTF. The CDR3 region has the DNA TGTGCCAGCAGTTCGGACAGGGATCATAACTATGGCTACACCTTC.

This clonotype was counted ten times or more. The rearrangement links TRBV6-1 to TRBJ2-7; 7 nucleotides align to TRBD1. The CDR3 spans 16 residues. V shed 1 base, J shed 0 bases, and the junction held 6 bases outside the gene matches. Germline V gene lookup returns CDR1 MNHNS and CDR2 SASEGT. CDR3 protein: CASSEGDRPRSYEQYF. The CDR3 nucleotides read TGTGCCAGCAGTGAAGGGGACAGACCACGCTCCTACGAGCAGTACTTC.

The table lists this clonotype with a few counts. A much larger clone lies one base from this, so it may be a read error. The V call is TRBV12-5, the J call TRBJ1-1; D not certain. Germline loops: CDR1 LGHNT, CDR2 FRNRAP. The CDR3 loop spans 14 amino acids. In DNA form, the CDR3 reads TGTGCTAGTGGTTTGGGGACCGCGAACGCTGAAGCTTTCTTT. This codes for CASGLGTANAEAFF.

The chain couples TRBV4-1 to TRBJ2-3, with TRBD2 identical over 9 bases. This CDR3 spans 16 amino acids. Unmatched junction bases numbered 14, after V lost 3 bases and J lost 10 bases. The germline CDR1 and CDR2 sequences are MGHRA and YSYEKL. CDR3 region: CASSHEAGTSPLSQYF. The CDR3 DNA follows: TGCGCCAGCAGCCATGAAGCCGGGACTAGCCCCCTTTCGCAGTATTTT.